The source of this T cell receptor beta chain is a study of cytomegalovirus exposure and HLA in healthy donors. The assay was immunoSEQ multiplex PCR, and TCRdb's table has in-frame clones only and misses some. The sample shows 200,000 or so clones, roughly 80% of them seen only once. The CDR3 runs 14 residues. Germline values: CDR1 MNHNY, CDR2 SVGAGI (reference sequence). V shed 5 bases, J shed 0 bases, and the junction held 3 bases outside the gene matches. The source is a man aged 18 to 29 in good health and CMV-seropositive. This sequence joins TRBV6-6 and TRBJ2-5; 7 nucleotides match TRBD2. Sequences were obtained from PBMCs. CDR3 sequence: CASSTTSDQETQYF. The DNA for the CDR3 is TGTGCCAGCAGTACAACTAGCGACCAAGAGACCCAGTACTTC.